Included here is one T cell receptor beta chain sequence, with context. Antigen specificity is unknown. The same CDR3 can be traced to other DNA sequences in this sample. These data come from a study of shared clonotypes between healthy human individuals. Study observations and caveats: Shared across a handful of donors were roughly 5% of the naive CD4 clonotypes.

Sequencing was performed with immunoSEQ multiplex PCR; in TCRdb, only in-frame clones are kept and a portion is missing. In the table there are 1.5 million to 2.5 million clones, approximately 94% of which are singletons. The CDR3 extends over 16 amino acids. In germline, CDR1 is LGHNA, CDR2 YNFKEQ. The V segment lost 4 bases and the J segment 2 bases; nucleotides outside the gene matches: 9. As defined, naive CD8 cells were CD45RO-negative and positively selected for CCR7, with terminally differentiated effector memory CD45RA+ cells excluded. The V gene is TRBV4-2, the J gene TRBJ2-3; 7 bases are a match to TRBD2. The sequenced sample consisted of naive CD8+ T cells sorted from blood. This receptor was taken from a man between 18 and 35 years old in good health. The CDR3 sequence is CASSPRGGGDTDTQYF. The CDR3 bases are TGTGCCAGCAGCCCCCGGGGTGGGGGGGACACAGATACGCAGTATTTT.